The entry that follows covers one T cell receptor beta chain sequence. The data are from a study of control samples from healthy donors and cancer patients. The CDR3 runs to 13 residues. Germline assignment: CDR1 MNHEY and CDR2 SMNVEV (reference sequence). With 4 bases removed from V and 8 bases from J, the gap between germline ends came to 14 bases. Produced via immunoSEQ multiplex PCR; TCRdb's table is partial and in-frame only. This table has almost 90,000 clones, more than 75% appearing once. The chain carries TRBV27 and TRBJ1-2; D is unclear. This TCR was recovered from a woman aged 40 to 50 in good health. The specimen was blood. The CDR3 protein is CASSYNRAQGYTF. The CDR3 DNA reads as TGTGCCAGCAGTTATAATCGAGCGCAAGGCTACACCTTC.